This T cell receptor beta chain was found in a study of shared clonotypes between healthy human individuals (dated by TCRdb to about 2020). About the study as a whole: The cohort comprised a couple of women and a few men aged 18 to 49 years. To estimate repertoire size and how much clonotypes are shared between individuals, the study performed deep sequencing of blood TCR repertoires from a handful of healthy adults. Different laboratories and diverse techniques were used to prepare libraries and sequence TCR repertoires, to increase sequencing depth and limit assay-specific biases. Per donor, leukapheresis produced somewhere between about 0.85 and 8.9 billion PBMCs. For each donor, CD4 naive and CD4 memory were each run on three plates, CD8 naive on two plates, and CD8 memory on one plate. Overall study outcomes, separate from this receptor: Pairwise subsampling indicated that sequencing depth was expected to affect the degree of clonotype sharing among donors. Only blood was sampled, and tissue TCR repertoires likely differ from those in blood. About 4.5% of naive CD4, approximately 3.7% of naive CD8, 2.3% of memory CD4, and 0.4% of memory CD8 clonotypes were shared across a few donors. Higher generation probabilities were observed for clonotypes shared by all four sorted-subset donors than for non-shared clonotypes. Naive subsets generally had larger estimated clonotype richness than memory subsets. Rarefaction of sorted-subset datasets indicated incomplete sequencing despite the large sequencing depth. The genetic and exposure-history diversity represented was limited by the small number of donors.

Healthy HIV-negative adults with no recently reported acute infections or vaccinations were included as donors. Every donor was a Caucasian adult living in Nashville, Tennessee, USA. CD4+ T cells were enriched by magnetic negative selection, after which naive cells were positively selected on CD45RA and the negative fraction was taken as the memory subset. Blood was collected by leukapheresis, and PBMCs were isolated by Ficoll-Histopaque density gradient centrifugation and then cryopreserved in liquid nitrogen vapor phase. Analytical flow cytometry was used to check the purity and quantity of each magnetically sorted T cell population. Genomic DNA was isolated from every sorted fraction and measured by UV absorbance on a Nanodrop 2000c. The CDR3 runs 15 amino acids, cysteine and phenylalanine included. Only the CDR3 DNA stays, 45 bases, in frame from base 1. The CDR1 and CDR2 encoded by the germline V gene are MDHEN and SYDVKM. Here V drops 6 bases and J drops 3 bases, and the junction holds 11 bases not matched to any gene.

In regard to this clone: Its antigen is still unknown. Base qualities are not recorded, but no much larger clone differs from it by a single base.

TCR CDR3 regions were amplified from genomic DNA by multiplex PCR using the deep immunoSEQ assay. Extracted genomic DNA from each cell subset was spread evenly across all wells of several immunoSEQ 96-well plates, with each plate serving as a replicate. Each replicate PCR for sorted subsets received about 210 ng genomic DNA, equal to about 30,000 T cell genomes. The purified libraries were quantified using a Qubit 3.0 fluorometer, sized with a Bioanalyzer 2100, and then quantified again using the KAPA Library Quantification kit. Each immunoSEQ 96-well plate was sequenced on its own single-read 150-cycle Illumina NextSeq 550 flow cell. As for how the authors treated the data: Because only junctional sequences without quality scores were contained in the immunoSEQ output, filtering matching that applied to full-length reads could not be performed. To assign V/J genes and CDR3, sequences were annotated against IMGT germline references using PyIR, a Python wrapper for IgBLAST v1.9. Any read was removed if the V/J assignment was weak (E-value above 1e-6), the CDR3 was missing, or the read contained stop codons, out-of-frame junctions, or ambiguous translated residues. V3J clonotypes were defined by identical inferred V gene, J gene, and CDR3 amino acid sequence. Percentage overlap between repertoires was computed as shared unique clonotypes divided by the size of the smaller repertoire. Three approaches were used to assess repertoire richness: RTK rarefaction, the Chao1 estimator, and Recon v2.1 estimates of unobserved clonotypes. For all TCRbeta clonotypes obtained by the gDNA method from four donors, generation probabilities were computed with OLGA. The source is immuneACCESS, and TCRdb retained only in-frame sequences with V and J called. Part of the clones is not carried over; for the studies checked, unresolved V genes explain less than half of this, and the remainder is unexplained. For V, J and clone size, that table is used; D and trimming come from the DNA. The sample data list a few million clones, and roughly 92% of these were observed just once. The top ten clonotypes cover more than 0.12% of the sample.

The specimen sequenced was naive CD4+ T cells sorted from blood. The cell subset or site label corresponds to: CD45RA+ positively selected. This clonotype was sampled from a man younger than 35 in good health. The V and J segments used are TRBV28 and TRBJ2-7, with 7 bases matching TRBD1. The CDR3 amino acid sequence is: CASRFSIGDSYEQYF. The nucleotide sequence reads as follows: TGTGCCAGCAGGTTCTCCATCGGGGACAGCTACGAGCAGTACTTC.